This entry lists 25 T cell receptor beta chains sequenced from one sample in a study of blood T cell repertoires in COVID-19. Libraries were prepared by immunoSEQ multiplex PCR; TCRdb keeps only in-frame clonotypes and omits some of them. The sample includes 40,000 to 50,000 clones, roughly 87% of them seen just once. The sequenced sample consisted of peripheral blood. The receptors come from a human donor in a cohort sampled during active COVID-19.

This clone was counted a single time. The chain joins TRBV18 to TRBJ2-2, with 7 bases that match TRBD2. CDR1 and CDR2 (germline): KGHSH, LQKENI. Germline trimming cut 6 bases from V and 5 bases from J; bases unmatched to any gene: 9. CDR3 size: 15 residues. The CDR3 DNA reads TGTGCCAGCTCCGCCGGCGCGGGAGAAACCGGGGAGCTGTTTTTT. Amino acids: CASSAGAGETGELFF.

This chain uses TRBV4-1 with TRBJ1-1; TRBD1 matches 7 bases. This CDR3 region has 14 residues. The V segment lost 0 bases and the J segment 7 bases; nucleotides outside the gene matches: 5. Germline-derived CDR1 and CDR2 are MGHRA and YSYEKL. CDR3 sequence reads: CASSQDWGQREAFF. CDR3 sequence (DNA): TGCGCCAGCAGCCAAGATTGGGGACAGCGTGAAGCTTTCTTT.

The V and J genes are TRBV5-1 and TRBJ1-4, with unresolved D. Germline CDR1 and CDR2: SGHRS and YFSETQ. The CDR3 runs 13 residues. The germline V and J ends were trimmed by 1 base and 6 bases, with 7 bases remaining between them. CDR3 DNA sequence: TGCGCCAGCAGCTTGAGGCGGGATGAAAAACTGTTTTTT. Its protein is CASSLRRDEKLFF. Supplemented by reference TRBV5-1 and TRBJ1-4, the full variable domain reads KAGVTQTPRYLIKTRGQQVTLSCSPISGHRSVSWYQQTPGQGLQFLFEYFSETQRNKGNFPGRFSGRQFSNSRSEMNVSTLELGDSALYLCASSLRRDEKLFFGSGTQLSVL.

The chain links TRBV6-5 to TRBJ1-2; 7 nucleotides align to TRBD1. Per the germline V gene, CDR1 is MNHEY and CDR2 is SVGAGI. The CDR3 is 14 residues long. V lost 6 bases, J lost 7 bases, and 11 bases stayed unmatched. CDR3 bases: TGTGCCAGCAGCAGCCGGGACAGCCTCCGTGGCTACACCTTC. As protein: CASSSRDSLRGYTF.

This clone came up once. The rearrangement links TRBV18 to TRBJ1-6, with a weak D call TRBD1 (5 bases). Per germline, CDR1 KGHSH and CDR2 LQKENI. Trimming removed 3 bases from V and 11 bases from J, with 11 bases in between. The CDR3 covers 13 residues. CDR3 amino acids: CASSPDTVAPLHF. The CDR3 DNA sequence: TGTGCCAGCTCACCGGACACCGTGGCACCCCTCCACTTT.

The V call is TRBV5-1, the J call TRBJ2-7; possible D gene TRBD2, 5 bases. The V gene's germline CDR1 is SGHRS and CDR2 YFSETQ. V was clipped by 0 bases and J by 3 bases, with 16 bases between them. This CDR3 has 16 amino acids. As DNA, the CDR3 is TGCGCCAGCAGCTTGGCCGGGTTGAGGGCTAACTACGAGCAGTACTTC. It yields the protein CASSLAGLRANYEQYF.

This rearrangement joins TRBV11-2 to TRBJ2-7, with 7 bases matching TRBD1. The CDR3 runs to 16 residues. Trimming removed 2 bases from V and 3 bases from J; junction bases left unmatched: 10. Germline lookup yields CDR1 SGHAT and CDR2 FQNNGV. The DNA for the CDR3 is TGTGCCAGCAGCTTATTAGGGGACAGAAGAGTCTACGAGCAGTACTTC. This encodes CASSLLGDRRVYEQYF.

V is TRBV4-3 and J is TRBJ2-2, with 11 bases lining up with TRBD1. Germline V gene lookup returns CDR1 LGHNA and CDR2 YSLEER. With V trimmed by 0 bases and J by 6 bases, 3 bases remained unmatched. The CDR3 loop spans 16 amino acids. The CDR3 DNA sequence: TGCGCCAGCAGCCAAGATCCGGGACAGGGGGCCGGGGAGCTGTTTTTT. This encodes CASSQDPGQGAGELFF.

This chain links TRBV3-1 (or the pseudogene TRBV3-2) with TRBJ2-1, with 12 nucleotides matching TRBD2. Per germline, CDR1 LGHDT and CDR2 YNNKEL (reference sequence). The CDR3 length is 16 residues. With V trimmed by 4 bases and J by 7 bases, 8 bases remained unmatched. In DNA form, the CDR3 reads TGTGCCAGCAGCCCCCGGCTAGCGGGAGGGCCGAATGAGCAGTTCTTC. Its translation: CASSPRLAGGPNEQFF.

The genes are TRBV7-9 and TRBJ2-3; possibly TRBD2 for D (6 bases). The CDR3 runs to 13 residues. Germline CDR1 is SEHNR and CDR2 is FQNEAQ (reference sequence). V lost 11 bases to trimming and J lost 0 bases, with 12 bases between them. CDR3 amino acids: CAAVGGSTDTQYF. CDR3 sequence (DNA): TGTGCCGCCGTCGGGGGTAGCACAGATACGCAGTATTTT.

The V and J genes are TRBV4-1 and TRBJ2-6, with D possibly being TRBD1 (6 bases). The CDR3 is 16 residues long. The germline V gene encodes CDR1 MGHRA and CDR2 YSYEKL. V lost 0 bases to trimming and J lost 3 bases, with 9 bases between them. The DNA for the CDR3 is TGCGCCAGCAGCCAAGATTGGGGGCTTGGGGCCAACGTCCTGACTTTC. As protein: CASSQDWGLGANVLTF.

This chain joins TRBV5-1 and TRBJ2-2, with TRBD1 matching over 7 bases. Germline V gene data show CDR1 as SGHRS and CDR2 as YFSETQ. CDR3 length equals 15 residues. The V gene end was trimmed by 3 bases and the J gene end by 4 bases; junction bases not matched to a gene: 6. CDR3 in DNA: TGCGCCAGCAGCTCGACAGGGCAGGGCACCGGGGAGCTGTTTTTT. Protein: CASSSTGQGTGELFF.

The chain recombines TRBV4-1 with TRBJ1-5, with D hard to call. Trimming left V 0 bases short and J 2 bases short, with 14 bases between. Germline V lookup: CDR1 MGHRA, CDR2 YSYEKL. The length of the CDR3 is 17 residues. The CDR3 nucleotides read TGCGCCAGCAGCCAAGATCCCCTATATTTGGGCAATCAGCCCCAGCATTTT. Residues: CASSQDPLYLGNQPQHF.

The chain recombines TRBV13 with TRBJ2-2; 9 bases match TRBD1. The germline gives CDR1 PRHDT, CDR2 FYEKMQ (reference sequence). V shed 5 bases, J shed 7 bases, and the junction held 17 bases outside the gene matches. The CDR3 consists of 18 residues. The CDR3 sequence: CASSRSVTGTGLDGELFF. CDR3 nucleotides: TGTGCCAGCAGCCGCAGTGTCACCGGGACAGGGTTGGACGGGGAGCTGTTTTTT.

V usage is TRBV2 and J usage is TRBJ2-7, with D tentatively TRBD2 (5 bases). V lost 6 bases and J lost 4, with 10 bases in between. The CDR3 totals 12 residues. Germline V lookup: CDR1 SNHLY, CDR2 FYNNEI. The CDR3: CASRGSWYEQYF. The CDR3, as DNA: TGTGCCAGCAGAGGGAGTTGGTACGAGCAGTACTTC.

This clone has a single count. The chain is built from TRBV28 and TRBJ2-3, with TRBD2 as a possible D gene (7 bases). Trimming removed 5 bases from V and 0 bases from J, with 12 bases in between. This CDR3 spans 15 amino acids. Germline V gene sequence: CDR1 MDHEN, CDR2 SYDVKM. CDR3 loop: CASSRGALSTDTQYF. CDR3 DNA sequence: TGTGCCAGCAGTCGGGGGGCCCTGAGCACAGATACGCAGTATTTT. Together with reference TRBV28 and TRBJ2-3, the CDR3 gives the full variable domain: DVKVTQSSRYLVKRTGEKVFLECVQDMDHENMFWYRQDPGLGLRLIYFSYDVKMKEKGDIPEGYSVSREKKERFSLILESASTNQTSMYLCASSRGALSTDTQYFGPGTRLTVL.

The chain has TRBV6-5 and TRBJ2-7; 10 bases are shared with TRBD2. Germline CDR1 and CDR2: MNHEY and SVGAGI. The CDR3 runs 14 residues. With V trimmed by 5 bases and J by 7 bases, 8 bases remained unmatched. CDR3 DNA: TGTGCCAGCAGTCCTCGAGAGCGGGAGGGTGAGCAGTACTTC. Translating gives CASSPREREGEQYF.

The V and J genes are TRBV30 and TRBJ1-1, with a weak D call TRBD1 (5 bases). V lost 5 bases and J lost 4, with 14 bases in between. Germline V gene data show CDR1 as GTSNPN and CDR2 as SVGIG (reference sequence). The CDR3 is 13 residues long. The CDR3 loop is CAWLGARPTEAFF. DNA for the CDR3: TGTGCCTGGTTAGGGGCCAGGCCCACTGAAGCTTTCTTT.

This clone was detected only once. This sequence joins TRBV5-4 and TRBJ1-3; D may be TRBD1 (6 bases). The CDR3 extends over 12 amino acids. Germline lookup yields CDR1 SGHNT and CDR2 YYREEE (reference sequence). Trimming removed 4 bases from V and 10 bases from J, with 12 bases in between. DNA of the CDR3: TGTGCCAGCAGCCCGGACAGTCGTACCATATATTTT. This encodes CASSPDSRTIYF. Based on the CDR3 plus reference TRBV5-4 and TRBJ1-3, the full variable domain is ETGVTQSPTHLIKTRGQQVTLRCSSQSGHNTVSWYQQALGQGPQFIFQYYREEENGRGNFPPRFSGLQFPNYSSELNVNALELDDSALYLCASSPDSRTIYFGEGSWLTVV.

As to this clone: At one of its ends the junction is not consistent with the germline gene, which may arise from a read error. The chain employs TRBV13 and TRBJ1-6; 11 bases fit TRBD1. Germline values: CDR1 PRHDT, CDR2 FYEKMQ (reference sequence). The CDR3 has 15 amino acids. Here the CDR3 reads CASSWGTGGNSPLHF. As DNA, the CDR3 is TGTGCCAGCAGCTGGGGGACAGGGGGGAATTCGCCCCTCCACTTT.

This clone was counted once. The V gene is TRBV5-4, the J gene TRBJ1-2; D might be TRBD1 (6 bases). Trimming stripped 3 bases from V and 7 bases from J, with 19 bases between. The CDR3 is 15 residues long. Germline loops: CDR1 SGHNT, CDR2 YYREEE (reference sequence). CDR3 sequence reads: CASSYSPGVASGYTF. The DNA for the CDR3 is TGTGCCAGCAGCTACTCCCCAGGGGTAGCATCTGGCTACACCTTC.

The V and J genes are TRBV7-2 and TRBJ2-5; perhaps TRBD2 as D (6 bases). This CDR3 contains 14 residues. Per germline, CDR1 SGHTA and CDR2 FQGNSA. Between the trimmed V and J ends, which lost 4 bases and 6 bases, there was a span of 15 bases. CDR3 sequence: CASSSGGGLKTQYF. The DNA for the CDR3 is TGTGCCAGCAGCTCCGGGGGAGGATTGAAGACCCAGTACTTC. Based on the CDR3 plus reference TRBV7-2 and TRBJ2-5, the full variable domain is GAGVSQSPSNKVTEKGKDVELRCDPISGHTALYWYRQSLGQGLEFLIYFQGNSAPDKSGLPSDRFSAERTGGSVSTLTIQRTQQEDSAVYLCASSSGGGLKTQYFGPGTRLLVL.

CDR3 region: CASSEGQADNEQFF. CDR3 in DNA: TGTGCCAGCAGCGAAGGACAGGCTGACAATGAGCAGTTCTTC. J is TRBJ2-1 and V is TRBV5-4; 7 positions match TRBD1. Trimming took 4 bases from V and 5 from J; bases not matched to a gene: 6. The CDR3 is made up of 14 amino acids. The germline V gene has CDR1 SGHNT and CDR2 YYREEE (reference sequence).

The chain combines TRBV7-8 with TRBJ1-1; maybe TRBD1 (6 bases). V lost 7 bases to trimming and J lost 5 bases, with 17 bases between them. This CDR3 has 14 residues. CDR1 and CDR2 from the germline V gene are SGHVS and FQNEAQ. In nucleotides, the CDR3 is TGTGCCAGCAAGATTATCCAAGGGGGTACTGAAGCTTTCTTT. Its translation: CASKIIQGGTEAFF.

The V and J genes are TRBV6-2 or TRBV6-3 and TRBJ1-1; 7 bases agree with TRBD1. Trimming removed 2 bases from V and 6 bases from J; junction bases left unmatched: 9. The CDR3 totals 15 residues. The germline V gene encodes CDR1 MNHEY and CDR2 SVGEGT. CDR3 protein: CASSYPPTGMAEAFF. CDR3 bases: TGTGCCAGCAGTTACCCGCCGACAGGGATGGCTGAAGCTTTCTTT.